The 25 T cell receptor beta chains in this list originate from one sample, sequenced in a study of CXCR3-negative and CXCR3-positive naive CD8 T cells (dated by TCRdb to between 2018 and 2020). Study-level results and caveats: TRB CDR3s from CXCR3-positive naive cells showed higher hydrophobicity (lower Kidera factor 4), lower energy, and higher strength and volume indices than CXCR3-negative naive cells.

The antigens of these receptors remain unknown. This sample was sequenced with a NextSeq 550. The Human TCR Profiling Kit (MiLaboratory) was used to make UMI-labeled 5' RACE TRB cDNA libraries. TCRdb reprocessed the reads into one record per CDR3 protein sequence, lacking DNA. The sample's clone listing holds 84,000 or so distinct CDR3 sequences. In total, the top ten clones hold 0.5% to 0.6% of the sample. The source material was naive CXCR3+ CD8+ T cells from blood. The cell subset or site label, as the study defines it: CD45RO-CCR7+CD27+CD95- naive CD8+ T cells expressing CXCR3 (TNR3+). The receptors derive from a human donor in good health. Some clones in this sample may be carry-over from other donors' samples.

The chain has TRBV7-2 and TRBJ1-2; TCRdb's D call of TRBD1 is untestable without DNA. The CDR3 extends over 13 amino acids. CDR1 and CDR2 (germline): SGHTA, FQGNSA. This chain's CDR3 is CASSRQGNYGYTF.

The chain uses TRBV27 and TRBJ2-1; TCRdb calls TRBD1, which cannot be checked without DNA. Germline-derived CDR1 and CDR2 are MNHEY and SMNVEV (reference sequence). CDR3 size: 12 residues. CDR3: CASSPDSNEQFF.

This chain links TRBV6-5 with TRBJ2-1. Per the germline V gene, CDR1 is MNHEY and CDR2 is SVGAGI. This CDR3 is 16 amino acids long. The CDR3 reads CASSYGETPSYNEQFF.

The gene calls are TRBV7-6 and TRBJ2-5; the TCRdb call, TRBD1, lacks DNA for checking. This CDR3 region has 14 residues. CDR1 SGHVS and CDR2 FNYEAQ come from the germline V gene. CDR3 amino acids: CASSLKTGQETQYF.

The CDR3 loop is CASSLSGRRPNQPQHF. The chain recombines TRBV7-2 with TRBJ1-5. Per germline, CDR1 SGHTA and CDR2 FQGNSA. This CDR3 has 16 residues.

The CDR3: CASSLDRDRRNYGYTF. This sequence joins TRBV12-3 or TRBV12-4 and TRBJ1-2; the D gene TCRdb calls, TRBD1, cannot be checked with no DNA. There are 16 residues in the CDR3.

CDR3 protein: CASSSGGTGELFF. This chain uses TRBV12-3 or TRBV12-4 with TRBJ2-2; no DNA is available, so the TRBD2 call from TCRdb remains unchecked. CDR3 length: 13 amino acids.

This sequence joins TRBV7-9 and TRBJ2-1; TCRdb's assignment of TRBD1 cannot be checked, as there is no DNA. CDR3 length: 15 residues. The germline gives CDR1 SEHNR, CDR2 FQNEAQ (reference sequence). This CDR3 is CASSLGTGESNEQFF.

This chain connects TRBV5-1 to TRBJ1-4; TCRdb designates TRBD1, a call that cannot be tested without DNA. The germline V gene has CDR1 SGHRS and CDR2 YFSETQ. This CDR3 is built from 14 residues. This CDR3 reads CASSRGQAREKLFF.

The chain combines TRBV12-3 or TRBV12-4 with TRBJ2-5; checking the TCRdb D call of TRBD1 is not possible without DNA. This CDR3 has 13 residues. CDR3 region: CASSFRGAETQYF.

This chain uses TRBV19 with TRBJ2-4; absent DNA, TCRdb's TRBD2 call cannot be checked. CDR3 length equals 13 residues. Germline CDR1 reads LNHDA; CDR2 reads SQIVND (reference sequence). CDR3: CASSRGGADIQYF.

The V and J genes are TRBV6-2 or TRBV6-3 and TRBJ2-5. Germline CDR1 and CDR2: MNHEY and SVGEGT. CDR3 length: 13 residues. CDR3 protein: CASSYSMWETQYF.

The rearrangement joins TRBV29-1 to TRBJ1-2; the D call of TRBD1 rests on TCRdb alone, since no DNA is present to check it. Germline-derived CDR1 and CDR2 are SQVTM and ANQGSEA. The CDR3 sequence is 14 residues long. The CDR3 loop reads CSVEDSTVLFGYTF.

The chain has TRBV20-1 and TRBJ2-7; TCRdb's D gene call, TRBD1, goes unchecked for lack of DNA. The CDR3 has 12 amino acids. In germline, CDR1 is DFQATT, CDR2 SNEGSKA (reference sequence). The CDR3 protein is CSGTEITYEQYF.

The rearrangement joins TRBV10-3 to TRBJ2-1; TCRdb picks TRBD1, but there is no DNA to check that call. Germline loops: CDR1 ENHRY, CDR2 SYGVKD. This CDR3 contains 14 residues. This CDR3 is CATEGGSTYNEQFF.

CDR3 protein: CASSQESLGSYNEQFF. The genes are TRBV4-3 and TRBJ2-1. Germline assignment: CDR1 LGHNA and CDR2 YSLEER. The CDR3 consists of 16 residues.

V gene TRBV20-1 combines with J gene TRBJ2-1; TCRdb indicates TRBD2, and absent DNA this call remains unverified. CDR1 is DFQATT and CDR2 is SNEGSKA in the germline V gene (reference sequence). The length of the CDR3 is 14 residues. CDR3 amino acids: CSASGLTYYNEQFF.

The V gene is TRBV9, the J gene TRBJ1-1; the D gene TCRdb calls, TRBD1, cannot be checked with no DNA. Germline V gene data show CDR1 as SGDLS and CDR2 as YYNGEE. The CDR3 totals 15 residues. The CDR3 is CASSAEGTGNTEAFF.

The gene calls are TRBV5-5 and TRBJ1-2; the D call of TRBD1 rests on TCRdb alone, since no DNA is present to check it. CDR1 and CDR2 from the germline V gene are SGHKS and YYEKEE (reference sequence). The CDR3 is 15 residues long. CDR3 sequence reads: CASSLGTAYPYGYTF.

The gene calls are TRBV7-9 and TRBJ2-5. The CDR3 sequence is 13 residues long. Germline V gives CDR1 SEHNR, CDR2 FQNEAQ (reference sequence). The CDR3: CASSTSEVETQYF.

V is TRBV5-1 and J is TRBJ2-7; TCRdb's D call, TRBD1, is unchecked because there is no DNA. CDR1 and CDR2 from the germline V gene are SGHRS and YFSETQ. This CDR3 is built from 15 residues. The CDR3 is CASSLEDRAEDEQYF.

The V gene is TRBV12-3 or TRBV12-4, the J gene TRBJ2-1; as DNA is missing, the TRBD1 call by TCRdb cannot be tested. The CDR3 consists of 14 residues. The CDR3: CASSLADRANEQFF.

This rearrangement joins TRBV29-1 to TRBJ2-1; there is no DNA to check the TCRdb D call of TRBD2. Germline assignment: CDR1 SQVTM and CDR2 ANQGSEA. The CDR3 spans 14 residues. The chain's CDR3 is CSVWEGHSYNEQFF.

This chain connects TRBV27 to TRBJ2-7; TCRdb picks TRBD1, but there is no DNA to check that call. The germline CDR1 and CDR2 sequences are MNHEY and SMNVEV (reference sequence). This CDR3 contains 14 residues. CDR3 loop: CASNRGQTPYEQYF.

The V and J genes are TRBV27 and TRBJ2-3. The CDR3 extends over 13 amino acids. Germline lookup yields CDR1 MNHEY and CDR2 SMNVEV (reference sequence). The CDR3 reads CASGIAGTDTQYF.